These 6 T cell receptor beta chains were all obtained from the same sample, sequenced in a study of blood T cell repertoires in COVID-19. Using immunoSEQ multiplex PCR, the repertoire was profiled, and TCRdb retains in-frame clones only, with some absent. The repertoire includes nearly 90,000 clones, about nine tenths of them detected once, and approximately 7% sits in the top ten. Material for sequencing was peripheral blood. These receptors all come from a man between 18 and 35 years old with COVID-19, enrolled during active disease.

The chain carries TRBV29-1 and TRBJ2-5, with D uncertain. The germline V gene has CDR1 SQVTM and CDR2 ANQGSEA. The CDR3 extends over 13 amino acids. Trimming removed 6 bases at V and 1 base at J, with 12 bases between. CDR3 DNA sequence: TGCAGCGTCAGACAACTGCTCCAAGAGACCCAGTACTTC. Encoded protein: CSVRQLLQETQYF.

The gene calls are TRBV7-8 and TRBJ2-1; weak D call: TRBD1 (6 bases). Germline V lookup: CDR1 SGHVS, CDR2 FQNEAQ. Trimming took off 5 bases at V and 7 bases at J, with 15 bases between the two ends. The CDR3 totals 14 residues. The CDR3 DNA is TGTGCCAGCAGCGCACTACAGGGCTTGAATGAGCAGTTCTTC. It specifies CASSALQGLNEQFF.

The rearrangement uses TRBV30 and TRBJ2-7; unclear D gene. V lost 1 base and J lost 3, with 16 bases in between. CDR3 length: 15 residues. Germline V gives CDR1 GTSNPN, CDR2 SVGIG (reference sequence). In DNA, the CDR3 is TGTGCCTGGAGTGAGGAGATGACGGGTTACTACGAGCAGTACTTC. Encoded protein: CAWSEEMTGYYEQYF.

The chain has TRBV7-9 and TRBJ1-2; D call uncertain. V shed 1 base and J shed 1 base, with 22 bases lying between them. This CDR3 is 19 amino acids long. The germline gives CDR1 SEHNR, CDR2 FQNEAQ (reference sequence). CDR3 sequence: CASSLVIRSPARDNYGYTF. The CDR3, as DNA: TGTGCCAGCAGCTTAGTCATCAGGTCCCCGGCCCGGGATAACTATGGCTACACCTTC.

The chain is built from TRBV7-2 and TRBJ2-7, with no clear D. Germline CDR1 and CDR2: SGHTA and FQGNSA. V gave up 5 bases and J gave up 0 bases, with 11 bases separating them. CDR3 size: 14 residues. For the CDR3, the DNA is TGTGCCAGCAGCGCCTCTAGTTCCTCCTACGAGCAGTACTTC. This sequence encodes CASSASSSSYEQYF. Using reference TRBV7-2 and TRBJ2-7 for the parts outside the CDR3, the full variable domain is GAGVSQSPSNKVTEKGKDVELRCDPISGHTALYWYRQSLGQGLEFLIYFQGNSAPDKSGLPSDRFSAERTGGSVSTLTIQRTQQEDSAVYLCASSASSSSYEQYFGPGTRLTVT.

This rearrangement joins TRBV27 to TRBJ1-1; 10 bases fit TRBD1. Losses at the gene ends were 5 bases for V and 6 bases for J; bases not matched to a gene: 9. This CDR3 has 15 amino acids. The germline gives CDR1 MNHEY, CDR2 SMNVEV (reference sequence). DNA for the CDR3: TGTGCCAGCAGTCTATACACTGACAGGGGGCCTGAAGCTTTCTTT. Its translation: CASSLYTDRGPEAFF.